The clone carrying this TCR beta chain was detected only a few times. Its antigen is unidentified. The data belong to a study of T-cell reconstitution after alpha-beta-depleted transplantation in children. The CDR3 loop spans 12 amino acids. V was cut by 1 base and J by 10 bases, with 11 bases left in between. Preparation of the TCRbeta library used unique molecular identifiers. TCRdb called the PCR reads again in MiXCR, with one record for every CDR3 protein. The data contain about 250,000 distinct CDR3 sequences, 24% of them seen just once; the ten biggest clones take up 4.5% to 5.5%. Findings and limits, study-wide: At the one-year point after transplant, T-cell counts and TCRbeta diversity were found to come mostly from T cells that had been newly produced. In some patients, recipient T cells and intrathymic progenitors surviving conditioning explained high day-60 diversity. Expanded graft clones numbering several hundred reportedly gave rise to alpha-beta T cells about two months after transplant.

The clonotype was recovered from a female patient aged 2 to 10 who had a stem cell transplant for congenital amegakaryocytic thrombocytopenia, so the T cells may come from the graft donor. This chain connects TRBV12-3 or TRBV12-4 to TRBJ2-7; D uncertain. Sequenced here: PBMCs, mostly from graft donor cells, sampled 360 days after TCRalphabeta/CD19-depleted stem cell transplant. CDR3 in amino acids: CASSLDITLQYF. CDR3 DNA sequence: TGTGCCAGCAGTTTAGACATAACGCTACAGTACTTC.